This TCR beta chain was obtained from a study of T-cell memory formation after mild COVID-19. Overall study results and limits: Some clones that responded were present in memory (sampled pre-infection), which suggests cross-reactive memory joined. Later expanders leaned CD4+, whereas clones that contracted between day 15 and 85 were balanced CD4/CD8.

5'RACE with constant-segment primers yielded barcoded, UMI-tagged TCR alpha and TCR beta cDNA libraries. TCRdb independently ran MiXCR on the 5' RACE reads; one entry per CDR3 protein. The sample yields around 510,000 distinct CDR3 sequences, roughly a fifth seen once. For this clonotype: Its antigen remains unidentified.

The CDR3 is 15 amino acids. V shed 5 bases and J shed 0 bases, with 14 bases lying between them. Germline-derived CDR1 and CDR2 are DFQATT and SNEGSKA (reference sequence). The source material was PBMCs or a T cell subset sorted from them (not recorded which). This chain uses TRBV20-1 with TRBJ2-4; D not resolved. The source of this sequence is an adult woman who had mild COVID-19 (a few samples of this study predate the infection). Cell type and time point are not known. CDR3 nucleotide sequence: TGCAGTGCTCTCGAAGGCACTTCAGCCAAAAACATTCAGTACTTC. Translating it yields CSALEGTSAKNIQYF.